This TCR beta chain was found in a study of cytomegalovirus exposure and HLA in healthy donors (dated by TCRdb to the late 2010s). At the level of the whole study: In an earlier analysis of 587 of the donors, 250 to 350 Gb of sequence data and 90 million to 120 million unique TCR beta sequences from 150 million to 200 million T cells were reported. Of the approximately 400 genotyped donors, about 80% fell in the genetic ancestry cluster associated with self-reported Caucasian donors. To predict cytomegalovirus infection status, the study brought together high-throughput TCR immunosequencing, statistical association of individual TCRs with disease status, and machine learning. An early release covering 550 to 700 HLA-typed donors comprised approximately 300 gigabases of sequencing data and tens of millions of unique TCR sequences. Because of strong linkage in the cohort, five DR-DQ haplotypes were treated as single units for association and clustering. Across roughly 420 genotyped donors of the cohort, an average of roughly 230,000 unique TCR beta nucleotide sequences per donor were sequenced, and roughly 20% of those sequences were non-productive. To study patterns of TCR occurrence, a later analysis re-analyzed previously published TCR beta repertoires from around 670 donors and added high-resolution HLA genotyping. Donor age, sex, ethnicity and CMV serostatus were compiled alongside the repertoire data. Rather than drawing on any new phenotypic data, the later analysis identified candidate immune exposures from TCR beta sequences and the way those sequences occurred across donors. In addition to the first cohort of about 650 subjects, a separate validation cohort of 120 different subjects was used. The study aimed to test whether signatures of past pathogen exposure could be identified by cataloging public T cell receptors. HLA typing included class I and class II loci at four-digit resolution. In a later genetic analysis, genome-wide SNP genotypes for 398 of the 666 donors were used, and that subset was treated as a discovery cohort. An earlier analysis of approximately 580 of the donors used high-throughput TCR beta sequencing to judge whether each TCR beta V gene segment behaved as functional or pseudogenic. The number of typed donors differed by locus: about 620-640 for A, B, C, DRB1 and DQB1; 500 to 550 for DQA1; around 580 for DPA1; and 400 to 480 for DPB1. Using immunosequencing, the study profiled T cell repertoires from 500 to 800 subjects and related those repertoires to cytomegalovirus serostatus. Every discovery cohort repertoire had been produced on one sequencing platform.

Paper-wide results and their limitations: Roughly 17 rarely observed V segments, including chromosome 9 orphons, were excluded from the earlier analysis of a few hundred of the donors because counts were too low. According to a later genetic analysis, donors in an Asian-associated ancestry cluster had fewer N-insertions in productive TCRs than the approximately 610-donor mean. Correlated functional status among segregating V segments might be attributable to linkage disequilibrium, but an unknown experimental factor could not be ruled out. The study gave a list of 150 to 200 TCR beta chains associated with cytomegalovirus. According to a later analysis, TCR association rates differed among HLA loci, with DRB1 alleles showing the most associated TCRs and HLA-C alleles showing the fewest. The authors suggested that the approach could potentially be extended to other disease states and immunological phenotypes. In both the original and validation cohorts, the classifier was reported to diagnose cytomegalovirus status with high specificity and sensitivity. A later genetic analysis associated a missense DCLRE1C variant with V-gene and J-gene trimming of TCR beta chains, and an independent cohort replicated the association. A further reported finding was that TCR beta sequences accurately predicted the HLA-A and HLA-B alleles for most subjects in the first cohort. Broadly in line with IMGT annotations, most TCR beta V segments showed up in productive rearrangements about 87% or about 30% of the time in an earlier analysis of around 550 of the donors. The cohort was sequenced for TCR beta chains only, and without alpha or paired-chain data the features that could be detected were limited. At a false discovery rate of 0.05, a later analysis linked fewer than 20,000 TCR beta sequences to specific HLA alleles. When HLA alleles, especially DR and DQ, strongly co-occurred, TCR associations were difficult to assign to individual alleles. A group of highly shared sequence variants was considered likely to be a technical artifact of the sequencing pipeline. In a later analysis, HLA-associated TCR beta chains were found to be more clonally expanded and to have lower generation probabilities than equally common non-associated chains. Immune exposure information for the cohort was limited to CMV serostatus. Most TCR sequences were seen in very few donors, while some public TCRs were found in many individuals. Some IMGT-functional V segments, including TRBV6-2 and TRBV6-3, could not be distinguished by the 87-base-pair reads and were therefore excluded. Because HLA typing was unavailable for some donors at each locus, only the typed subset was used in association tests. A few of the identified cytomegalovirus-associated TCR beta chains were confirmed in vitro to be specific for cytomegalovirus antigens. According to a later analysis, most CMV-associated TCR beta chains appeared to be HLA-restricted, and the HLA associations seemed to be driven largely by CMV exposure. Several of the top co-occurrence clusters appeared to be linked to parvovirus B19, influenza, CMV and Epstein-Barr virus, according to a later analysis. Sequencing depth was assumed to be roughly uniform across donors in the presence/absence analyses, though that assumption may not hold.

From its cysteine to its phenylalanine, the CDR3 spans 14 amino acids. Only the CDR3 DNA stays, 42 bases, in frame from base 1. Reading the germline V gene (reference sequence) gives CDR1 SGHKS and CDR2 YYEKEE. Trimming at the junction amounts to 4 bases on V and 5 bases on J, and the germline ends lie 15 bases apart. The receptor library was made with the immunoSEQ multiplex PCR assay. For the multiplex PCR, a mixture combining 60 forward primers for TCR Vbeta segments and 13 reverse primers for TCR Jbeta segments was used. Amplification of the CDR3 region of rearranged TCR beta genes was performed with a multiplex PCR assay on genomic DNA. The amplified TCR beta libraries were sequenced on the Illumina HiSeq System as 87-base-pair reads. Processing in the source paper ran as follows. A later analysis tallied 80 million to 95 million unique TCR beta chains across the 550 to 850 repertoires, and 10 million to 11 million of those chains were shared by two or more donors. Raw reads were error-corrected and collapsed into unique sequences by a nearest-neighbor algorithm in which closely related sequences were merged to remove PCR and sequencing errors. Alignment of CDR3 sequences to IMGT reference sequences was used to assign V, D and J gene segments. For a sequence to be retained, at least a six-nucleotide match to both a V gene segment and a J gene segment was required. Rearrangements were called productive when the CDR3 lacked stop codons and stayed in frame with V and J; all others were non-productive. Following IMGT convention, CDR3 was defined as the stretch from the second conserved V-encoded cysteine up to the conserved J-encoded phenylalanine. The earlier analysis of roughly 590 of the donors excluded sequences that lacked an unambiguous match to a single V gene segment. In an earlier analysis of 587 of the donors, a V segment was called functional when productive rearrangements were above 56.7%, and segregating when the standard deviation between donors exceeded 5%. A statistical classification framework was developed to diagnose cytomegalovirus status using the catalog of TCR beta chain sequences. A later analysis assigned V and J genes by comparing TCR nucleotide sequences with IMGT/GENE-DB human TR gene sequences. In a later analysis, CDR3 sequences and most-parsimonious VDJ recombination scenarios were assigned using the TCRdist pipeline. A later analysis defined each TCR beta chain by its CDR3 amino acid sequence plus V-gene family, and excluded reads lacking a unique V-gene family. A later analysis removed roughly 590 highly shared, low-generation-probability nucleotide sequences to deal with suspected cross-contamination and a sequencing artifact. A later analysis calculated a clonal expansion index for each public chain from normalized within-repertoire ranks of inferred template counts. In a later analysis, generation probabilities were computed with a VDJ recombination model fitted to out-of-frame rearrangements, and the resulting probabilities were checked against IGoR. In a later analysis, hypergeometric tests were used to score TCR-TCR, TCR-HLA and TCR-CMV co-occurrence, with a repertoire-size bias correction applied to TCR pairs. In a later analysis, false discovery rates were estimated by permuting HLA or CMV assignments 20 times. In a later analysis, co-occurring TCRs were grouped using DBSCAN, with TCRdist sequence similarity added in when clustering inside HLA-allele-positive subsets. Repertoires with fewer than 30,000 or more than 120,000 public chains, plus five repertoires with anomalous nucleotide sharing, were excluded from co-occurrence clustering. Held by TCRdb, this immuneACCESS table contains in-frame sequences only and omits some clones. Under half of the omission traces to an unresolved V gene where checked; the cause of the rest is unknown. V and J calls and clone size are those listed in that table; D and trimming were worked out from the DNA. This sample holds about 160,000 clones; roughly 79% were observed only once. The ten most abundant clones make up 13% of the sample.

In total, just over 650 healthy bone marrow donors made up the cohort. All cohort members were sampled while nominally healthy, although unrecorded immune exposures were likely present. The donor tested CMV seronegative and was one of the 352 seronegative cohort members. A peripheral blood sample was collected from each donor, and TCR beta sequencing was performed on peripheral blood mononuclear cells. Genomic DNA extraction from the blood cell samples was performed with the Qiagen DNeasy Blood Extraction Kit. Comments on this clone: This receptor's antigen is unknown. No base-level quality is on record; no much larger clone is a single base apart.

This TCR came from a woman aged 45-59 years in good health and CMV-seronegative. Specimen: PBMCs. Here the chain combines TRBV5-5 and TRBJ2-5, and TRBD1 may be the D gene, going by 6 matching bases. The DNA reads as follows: TGTGCCAGCAGCATCCAAACAGGGACCGAGACCCAGTACTTC. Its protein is CASSIQTGTETQYF.